This TCR beta chain was sequenced for a study of control samples from healthy donors and cancer patients. The table came from immunoSEQ multiplex PCR; TCRdb's copy has only in-frame clones and leaves some out. The data hold approximately 110,000 clones, with 80% to 95% observed a single time. The CDR3 loop spans 12 amino acids. The V end was cut by 6 bases, the J end by 3 bases, with 5 bases between. The V call is TRBV12-3 or TRBV12-4, the J call TRBJ2-2; D remains ambiguous. Sequencing was done on a sample of blood. The sequence came from a young woman in good health. CDR3 protein: CASSHYTGELFF. The CDR3 coding sequence is TGTGCCAGCAGCCATTACACCGGGGAGCTGTTTTTT.